This is a list of T cell receptor beta chains from one sample in a study of T cell repertoires in cytomegalovirus infection. In TCRdb, the reads were re-called with MiXCR into one record per CDR3 protein. The sample has approximately 500,000 distinct CDR3 sequences, more than 15% seen once. The material sequenced was CD8+ T cells from PBMCs. These receptors all stem from a human donor in good health (CMV status not recorded). Some clones in this sample may be carry-over from other donors' samples. Each CDR3 is given with its conserved first and last residue. The D gene is left open where the match is weak. Only some rows state a clone size, as once, few, many or a class for expanded clones.

TRBV5-5,TRBD1,14,TRBJ2-7,-,CASSPGDRGNEQYF,TGTGCCAGCAGCCCAGGGGACAGGGGCAACGAGCAGTACTTC
TRBV7-9,-,14,TRBJ1-2,many,CASSVRTDNYGYTF,TGTGCCAGCAGCGTTCGGACAGATAACTATGGCTACACCTTC
TRBV7-9,-,15,TRBJ2-7,many,CASSLPQGIPYEQYF,TGTGCCAGCAGCTTGCCCCAGGGAATCCCCTACGAGCAGTACTTC
TRBV27,-,14,TRBJ1-1,few,CASSLGQGMTEAFF,TGTGCCAGCAGTTTGGGGCAGGGTATGACTGAAGCTTTCTTT
TRBV11-2,-,12,TRBJ1-2,many,CASSSISSGYTF,TGTGCCAGCAGCTCAATTAGTTCGGGCTACACCTTC
TRBV24-1,-,15,TRBJ2-2,few,CATSDSQGTAGELFF,TGTGCCACCAGTGATTCCCAGGGCACCGCCGGGGAGCTGTTTTTT
TRBV15,TRBD1,15,TRBJ1-2,many,CATSFAGTGIYGYTF,TGTGCCACCAGCTTTGCCGGGACAGGCATCTATGGCTACACCTTC
TRBV2,-,12,TRBJ1-5,many,CASSFAVQPQHF,TGTGCCAGCAGTTTCGCTGTCCAGCCCCAGCATTTT
TRBV18,TRBD2,15,TRBJ2-3,-,CASSPGLAFADTQYF,TGTGCCAGCTCACCGGGACTAGCATTTGCAGATACGCAGTATTTT
TRBV10-3,-,12,TRBJ2-2,-,CAIHGNTGELFF,TGTGCCATCCACGGTAACACCGGGGAGCTGTTTTTT
TRBV4-1,-,13,TRBJ2-2,-,CASSQTSTGELFF,TGCGCCAGCAGCCAAACAAGCACCGGGGAGCTGTTTTTT
TRBV27,-,14,TRBJ1-4,many,CASSFGGTNEKLFF,TGTGCCAGCAGTTTCGGGGGGACTAATGAAAAACTGTTTTTT
TRBV3-1,-,15,TRBJ2-5,-,CASRELAGARETQYF,TGTGCCAGCAGAGAGTTGGCAGGGGCAAGGGAGACCCAGTACTTC
TRBV7-9,-,19,TRBJ1-5,few,CASSFVGARSPGVYQPQHF,TGTGCCAGCAGCTTTGTAGGGGCACGGAGCCCCGGAGTATACCAGCCCCAGCATTTT
TRBV25-1,-,15,TRBJ1-1,many,CASSELMTKNTEAFF,TGTGCCAGCAGTGAATTAATGACAAAGAACACTGAAGCTTTCTTT
TRBV20-1,TRBD2,15,TRBJ2-5,-,CSADTTGLAVGTQYF,TGCAGTGCAGATACTACGGGACTAGCCGTGGGGACCCAGTACTTC
TRBV12-5,TRBD2,18,TRBJ2-3,many,CASGLVILAGTTTDTQYF,TGTGCTAGTGGTTTGGTAATCCTAGCGGGGACTACCACAGATACGCAGTATTTT
TRBV7-6,TRBD2,15,TRBJ2-7,-,CASSPLSGSRGEQYF,TGTGCCAGCAGCCCCCTTTCCGGTTCGCGGGGGGAGCAGTACTTC
TRBV4-1,-,16,TRBJ2-7,-,CASSQDWGENPGEQYF,TGCGCCAGCAGCCAAGATTGGGGGGAGAATCCAGGCGAGCAGTACTTC
TRBV27,-,15,TRBJ1-5,many,CASSKDKDWDQPQHF,TGTGCCAGCAGTAAGGACAAAGATTGGGATCAGCCCCAGCATTTT
TRBV24-1,-,13,TRBJ2-1,-,CATTSREGNEQFF,TGTGCCACCACCTCCCGAGAGGGCAATGAGCAGTTCTTC